Below, 21 T cell receptor beta chains from the same sample are listed, as sequenced in a study of human T cells and chemical hapten exposure. Indicated time point: pre-sensitization, week 0. Treatment specified: therapeutic diphenylcyclopropenone sensitization with weekly scalp DPC. TCRdb redid the calling of the RACE reads with MiXCR, one entry per CDR3 protein. The sample has approximately 260,000 distinct CDR3 sequences, around 7% seen once; the top ten hold 0.9% to 1.5%. The input for sequencing was whole blood, taken in connection with sensitization to the hapten diphenylcyclopropenone (DPC). The receptors here all came from a man younger than 30 with alopecia areata. Some clones in this sample may be carry-over from other donors' samples.

The chain employs TRBV6-1 and TRBJ1-5; D is uncertain. V dropped 1 base and J dropped 0 bases, with 4 bases sitting between them. The CDR3 sequence is 14 residues long. CDR1 is MNHNS and CDR2 is SASEGT in the germline V gene. CDR3 in DNA: TGTGCCAGCAGTGAAGTGTATAGCAATCAGCCCCAGCATTTT. This encodes CASSEVYSNQPQHF.

The gene calls are TRBV7-2 and TRBJ2-5, with a weak D call TRBD2 (6 bases). V gave up 4 bases and J gave up 4 bases, with 16 bases separating them. Germline CDR1 SGHTA, CDR2 FQGNSA. The CDR3 is 15 amino acids. The CDR3 bases are TGTGCCAGCAGCTCCTCCCGGACGGGGGTAGAGACCCAGTACTTC. It translates to CASSSSRTGVETQYF.

This clonotype has just a few counts. The gene calls are TRBV7-2 and TRBJ1-6; no clear D. The CDR3 length is 18 residues. Deletions cut 2 bases from V and 0 bases from J, with 14 bases between. Germline V gene data show CDR1 as SGHTA and CDR2 as FQGNSA. The CDR3 protein is CASSLPLGGYSYNSPLHF. In nucleotides, the CDR3 is TGTGCCAGCAGCTTACCCCTTGGTGGATACTCCTATAATTCACCCCTCCACTTT.

The chain links TRBV11-1 to TRBJ1-4; tentative D call: TRBD1 (6 bases). Between the trimmed V and J ends, which lost 5 bases and 4 bases, there was a span of 11 bases. The germline V gene encodes CDR1 SGHAT and CDR2 FQDESV (reference sequence). This CDR3 region has 14 residues. The CDR3 nucleotides are TGTGCCAGCAGCCGGGACATACTTAATGAAAAACTGTTTTTT. Its translation is CASSRDILNEKLFF.

This clonotype was counted a few times. V gene TRBV29-1 combines with J gene TRBJ1-2; unclear D gene. Trimming removed 4 bases at V and 6 bases at J, with 12 bases between. The CDR3 length is 12 residues. Germline V gives CDR1 SQVTM, CDR2 ANQGSEA. This CDR3 is CSVVVGPDGYTF. In nucleotides, the CDR3 is TGCAGCGTTGTCGTTGGTCCGGATGGCTACACCTTC.

This clonotype was found a few times. CDR3 sequence (DNA): TGTGCCAGCAGCTTACTAGGACGAAGTTCACCCCTCCACTTT. Translated, it gives CASSLLGRSSPLHF. V gene TRBV7-2 combines with J gene TRBJ1-6; no definite D call. The V gene lost 2 bases and the J gene lost 9 bases, with 11 bases spanning the gap. Germline V lookup: CDR1 SGHTA, CDR2 FQGNSA. CDR3 length equals 14 residues.

This clonotype was seen a few times. The chain couples TRBV3-1 to TRBJ1-1; D gene uncertain. V dropped 0 bases and J dropped 3 bases, with 11 bases sitting between them. The germline V gene has CDR1 LGHDT and CDR2 YNNKEL (reference sequence). The CDR3 is 15 residues long. The CDR3 here is CASSQERSGYTEAFF. The CDR3 DNA is TGTGCCAGCAGCCAAGAGAGGTCAGGTTACACTGAAGCTTTCTTT.

V gene TRBV11-2 combines with J gene TRBJ2-2, with 10 nucleotides matching TRBD1. J was trimmed by 6 bases and V by 5 bases; bases with no gene match: 3. The CDR3 has 14 residues. Germline V gene data show CDR1 as SGHAT and CDR2 as FQNNGV. CDR3 sequence (DNA): TGTGCCAGCAGCCCGGGACAGGGGTCCGGGGAGCTGTTTTTT. As protein: CASSPGQGSGELFF. Looking up the rest from reference TRBV11-2 and TRBJ2-2 gives the full variable domain: EAGVAQSPRYKIIEKRQSVAFWCNPISGHATLYWYQQILGQGPKLLIQFQNNGVVDDSQLPKDRFSAERLKGVDSTLKIQPAKLEDSAVYLCASSPGQGSGELFFGEGSRLTVL.

This clonotype was seen only a few times. CDR3 amino acids: CASSPRDADWAFF. The CDR3 DNA reads as TGTGCCAGCTCGCCAAGGGACGCCGACTGGGCTTTCTTT. V and J are TRBV18 and TRBJ1-1; a weak D match, TRBD1 (5 bases). This CDR3 spans 13 amino acids. CDR1 is KGHSH and CDR2 is LQKENI in the germline V gene. Trimming pared 6 bases from V and 11 bases from J, leaving 19 bases between.

This clonotype was detected ten times or more. The genes are TRBV12-5 and TRBJ1-1; D is ambiguous. Germline CDR1 is LGHNT and CDR2 is FRNRAP. Trimming shortened V by 5 bases and J by 11 bases, and 9 bases separated the two germline ends. The CDR3 loop spans 10 amino acids. CDR3 region: CASGPFEAFF. CDR3 DNA sequence: TGTGCTAGTGGTCCTTTTGAGGCTTTCTTT.

This clonotype showed up many times. The chain couples TRBV7-9 to TRBJ2-3; perhaps TRBD2 as D (6 bases). This CDR3 region has 15 residues. Deletions cut 0 bases from V and 3 bases from J, with 10 bases between. Germline CDR1 and CDR2: SEHNR and FQNEAQ (reference sequence). The CDR3 region is CASSLASSGTDTQYF. The CDR3 coding sequence is TGTGCCAGCAGCTTAGCAAGTAGCGGTACAGATACGCAGTATTTT.

In its sample, this clonotype was seen many times. The CDR3 DNA reads as TGTGCCATCAGTGAGTCTGCCGCCCCGGTCGGGGGGGACAATGAGCAGTTCTTC. Encoded protein: CAISESAAPVGGDNEQFF. The gene calls are TRBV10-3 and TRBJ2-1; TRBD2 matches at 8 bases. From germline, CDR1 is ENHRY and CDR2 SYGVKD. V lost 0 bases, J lost 5 bases, and 12 bases stayed unmatched. CDR3 size: 18 residues.

The sample holds a few counts of this clonotype. The gene calls are TRBV12-3 or TRBV12-4 and TRBJ2-7, with a tentative D call TRBD1 (5 bases). V was shortened by 6 bases and J by 7 bases, with 19 bases between the two germline ends. The CDR3 is 14 amino acids. The CDR3 DNA is TGTGCCAGCAGATACGGTTCAGGGAAAGGGGAGCAGTACTTC. It codes for CASRYGSGKGEQYF.

V gene TRBV12-3 or TRBV12-4 combines with J gene TRBJ2-5; D gene unclear. This CDR3 spans 13 amino acids. V lost 6 bases and J 5 bases, leaving 13 bases between the germline ends. The CDR3 loop reads CASRADPAETQYF. The DNA for the CDR3 is TGTGCCAGCAGGGCTGACCCTGCCGAGACCCAGTACTTC.

This clonotype was counted a few times. This chain links TRBV13 with TRBJ2-5; TRBD1 might be the D (6 bases). Germline CDR1 is PRHDT and CDR2 is FYEKMQ (reference sequence). The V end lost 3 bases, the J end lost 1 base, and 9 bases lay between the germline ends. This CDR3 contains 14 residues. The CDR3 bases are TGTGCCAGCAGCTTCAGGACAGCCCAAGAGACCCAGTACTTC. Translating gives CASSFRTAQETQYF.

This chain links TRBV20-1 with TRBJ1-5; no clear D gene. The ends were cut back, 3 bases at V and 0 bases at J, with 12 bases in the middle. The CDR3 totals 15 residues. Per the germline V gene, CDR1 is DFQATT and CDR2 is SNEGSKA (reference sequence). CDR3 sequence: CSASSPLHSNQPQHF. For the CDR3, the DNA is TGCAGTGCTAGCAGTCCCCTGCATAGCAATCAGCCCCAGCATTTT.

This clonotype has only a few counts. The CDR3 DNA is TGCAGTGCTAGAGATCCCTCGGGCCCCGGGGAGCTGTTTTTT. The encoded protein is CSARDPSGPGELFF. This rearrangement joins TRBV20-1 to TRBJ2-2; D is unclear. The germline V and J ends were trimmed by 0 bases and 6 bases, with 11 bases remaining between them. CDR3 size: 14 residues. The germline V gene encodes CDR1 DFQATT and CDR2 SNEGSKA (reference sequence).

This clonotype was counted at least ten times. The chain employs TRBV6-5 and TRBJ1-1; 7 nucleotides align to TRBD1. The CDR3 has 14 amino acids. Germline CDR1 is MNHEY and CDR2 is SVGAGI. Unmatched junction bases numbered 7, after V lost 7 bases and J lost 2 bases. CDR3 in DNA: TGTGCCAGCATCGTAAACAGGGGAAACACTGAAGCTTTCTTT. Its protein is CASIVNRGNTEAFF.

This clonotype was seen only a few times. This sequence joins TRBV28 and TRBJ1-2; D remains ambiguous. The CDR3 spans 11 residues. Trimming removed 11 bases at V and 0 bases at J, with 7 bases between. The germline gives CDR1 MDHEN, CDR2 SYDVKM. This CDR3 is CAHGANYGYTF. The CDR3 coding sequence is TGTGCCCACGGAGCTAACTATGGCTACACCTTC.

This clonotype was detected ten times or more. The chain is built from TRBV7-9 and TRBJ2-1, with D tentatively TRBD2 (5 bases). The germline gives CDR1 SEHNR, CDR2 FQNEAQ (reference sequence). Trimming took 5 bases from V and 0 from J, leaving 11 bases between them. The CDR3 runs to 15 residues. The CDR3 coding sequence is TGTGCCAGCAGCCTTAGCGCTGACTCCTACAATGAGCAGTTCTTC. This sequence encodes CASSLSADSYNEQFF.

This clonotype has more than one count but fewer than ten. The V gene is TRBV20-1, the J gene TRBJ1-1, with TRBD1 as a possible D gene (6 bases). The V gene's germline CDR1 is DFQATT and CDR2 SNEGSKA (reference sequence). The CDR3 spans 11 residues. The ends were cut back, 4 bases at V and 8 bases at J, with 11 bases in the middle. This CDR3 reads CSAKQGMEAFF. The DNA of the CDR3 is TGCAGTGCTAAACAGGGAATGGAAGCTTTCTTT.